These T cell receptor beta chains were read from a single sample in a study of control samples from healthy donors and cancer patients. Some clones are missing from TCRdb's copy, which holds only in-frame ones; the method was immunoSEQ multiplex PCR. Of some 140,000 clones in the sample, 88% were seen once. Sequenced: blood. These receptors all come from a woman aged 25 to 39 in good health. Each CDR3 is given with its conserved first and last residue. The D gene is left open where the match is weak. The size entry is marked missing in some rows and otherwise reads once, few, many or a size class.

DNA,CDR3,J,D,V,size
TGTGCCAGCAGCGGGGGCGGCCACGAGCAGTACTTC,CASSGGGHEQYF,TRBJ2-7,-,TRBV9,-
TGTGCCAGCAGCCAAAGCTGGGAGAGCTACACCTTC,CASSQSWESYTF,TRBJ1-2,-,TRBV3-1/TRBV3-2,-
TGTGCCAGCAGCTGGGACAGGGGGAATGGACAGCCCCAGCATTTT,CASSWDRGNGQPQHF,TRBJ1-5,TRBD1,TRBV2,-
TGTGCCAGCAGCTTCGGGACAGGGGATGTCAGTGAGCAGTTCTTC,CASSFGTGDVSEQFF,TRBJ2-1,TRBD1,TRBV7-9,-
TGTGCCATCACCCGGGACAGCTCGAACACTGAAGCTTTCTTT,CAITRDSSNTEAFF,TRBJ1-1,TRBD1,TRBV10-3,-
TGTGCCAGCAGGCGGGACAGGGGTCGAAATGAGCAGTTCTTC,CASRRDRGRNEQFF,TRBJ2-1,TRBD1,TRBV6-4,once
TGTGCCAGCAGCCGGTGGGCAGGGCCAAACTACAATGAGCAGTTCTTC,CASSRWAGPNYNEQFF,TRBJ2-1,-,TRBV5-6,-
TGTGCCAGCAGTATGGCGGGAGGGCCGGGGGAGCAGTTCTTC,CASSMAGGPGEQFF,TRBJ2-1,TRBD2,TRBV6-2/TRBV6-3,-
TGTGCCAGCAGCGGTCGGACAGGGCGGGCTGAAGCTTTCTTT,CASSGRTGRAEAFF,TRBJ1-1,TRBD1,TRBV6-5,-
TGTGCCAGTAGTATAGACAGGGGGAGCACTGAAGCTTTCTTT,CASSIDRGSTEAFF,TRBJ1-1,TRBD1,TRBV19,-
TGCAGCGTTTCGGGACGGATGAACACTGAAGCTTTCTTT,CSVSGRMNTEAFF,TRBJ1-1,-,TRBV29-1,-
TGTGCCTGGAGTATAAATAACTATGGCTACACCTTC,CAWSINNYGYTF,TRBJ1-2,-,TRBV30,-
TGTGCCAGCAGTGAAGCAGGGGCGGGAACTAGGGATGAGCAGTTCTTC,CASSEAGAGTRDEQFF,TRBJ2-1,-,TRBV2,-
TGTGCCAGCAGCTTTTTTCGCGGGGGCACTGGAAACACCATATATTTT,CASSFFRGGTGNTIYF,TRBJ1-3,-,TRBV7-8,-
TGTGCCAGCAGACGCGACAGGGAGAACACTGAAGCTTTCTTT,CASRRDRENTEAFF,TRBJ1-1,TRBD1,TRBV11-2,-
TGTGCCAGCAGTTACAAGCAGGGGAACACTGAAGCTTTCTTT,CASSYKQGNTEAFF,TRBJ1-1,-,TRBV6-5,-
TGTGCCAGCAGCTTAAACTCCCTGAGCTCCTACAATGAGCAGTTCTTC,CASSLNSLSSYNEQFF,TRBJ2-1,-,TRBV7-3,-
TGCGCCAGCAGCTTGGATGGGCGGGAAAAACTGTTTTTT,CASSLDGREKLFF,TRBJ1-4,-,TRBV5-1,-
TGTGCCATCAGCGAGGGACAGACAAATGAGCAGTTCTTC,CAISEGQTNEQFF,TRBJ2-1,TRBD1,TRBV10-3,-
TGTGCCTGGAGTCCCGATTTAAGGACTGAAGCTTTCTTT,CAWSPDLRTEAFF,TRBJ1-1,-,TRBV30,-
TGTGCCAGTAGTATTTCGGAGGATACGCAGTATTTT,CASSISEDTQYF,TRBJ2-3,-,TRBV19,-
TGTGCCAGCAGTGATCAGTCTTCCGCAACTAATGAAAAACTGTTTTTT,CASSDQSSATNEKLFF,TRBJ1-4,-,TRBV2,once
TGTGCCAGCAGCCCGACAGGGGAGGCGGCGTATTCACCCCTCCACTTT,CASSPTGEAAYSPLHF,TRBJ1-6,TRBD1,TRBV5-4,-
TGTGCCAGCAGCTTAGGACTAGAATCCTACGAGCAGTACTTC,CASSLGLESYEQYF,TRBJ2-7,-,TRBV13,-
TGTGCCAGCAGTTACTTAGGGGGCACTGAAGCTTTCTTT,CASSYLGGTEAFF,TRBJ1-1,-,TRBV6-6,many
TGCAGCGTTGCGCAGGGGGTCTATGGCTACACCTTC,CSVAQGVYGYTF,TRBJ1-2,TRBD1,TRBV29-1,once
TGTGCCAGCACCACGGGTGGAGCGGGAAACGACGAGCAGTACTTC,CASTTGGAGNDEQYF,TRBJ2-7,TRBD2,TRBV6-5,-
TGTGCCAGCAGCTTGAGTAGGGGATACAACACTGAAGCTTTCTTT,CASSLSRGYNTEAFF,TRBJ1-1,-,TRBV5-6,-
TGCAGCGTCGTTACAGGGGGCGAGAGCTACACCTTC,CSVVTGGESYTF,TRBJ1-2,TRBD1,TRBV29-1,-
TGTGCCAGCACTGAGCCGGGACAGTACAATGAGCAGTTCTTC,CASTEPGQYNEQFF,TRBJ2-1,TRBD1,TRBV28,-
TGCAGTGCTAGGATCGGTGAGACCCAGTACTTC,CSARIGETQYF,TRBJ2-5,-,TRBV20-1,-
TGTGCCAGTAGTCTTTCCGGCTTAATGAACACTGAAGCTTTCTTT,CASSLSGLMNTEAFF,TRBJ1-1,-,TRBV19,-
TGTGCCAGCAGTTTATTATCAACTGAAGCTTTCTTT,CASSLLSTEAFF,TRBJ1-1,-,TRBV28,-
TGTGCCAGCAGCTTATTGGGCGGGGGGACCTACGAGCAGTACTTC,CASSLLGGGTYEQYF,TRBJ2-7,TRBD2,TRBV7-9,-
TGCGCCAGCAGCGCTCCTCCCTCCTTAGAGCAGTACTTC,CASSAPPSLEQYF,TRBJ2-7,-,TRBV5-1,-
TGTGCCAGCAGCCAAGATCCCACATCATCCCTCACCGGGGAGCTGTTTTTT,CASSQDPTSSLTGELFF,TRBJ2-2,-,TRBV14,-
TGCAGTGCTAGTGTAGGGAAGGGCACCGGGGAGCTGTTTTTT,CSASVGKGTGELFF,TRBJ2-2,-,TRBV20-1,-
TGTGCCAGCAGTTACGTCCAGGGGTATAATTCACCCCTCCACTTT,CASSYVQGYNSPLHF,TRBJ1-6,-,TRBV6-5,-
TGTGCCAGCAGCCAAGACTCCTTCCCAGTATCCGGGGAGCTGTTTTTT,CASSQDSFPVSGELFF,TRBJ2-2,-,TRBV3-1/TRBV3-2,-
TGTGCCAGCAGCCGGACAGTACTCTACGAGCAGTACTTC,CASSRTVLYEQYF,TRBJ2-7,-,TRBV6-5,-
TGTGCCAGCAGCGTTGGACTAGCGGGAGAGACCCAGTACTTC,CASSVGLAGETQYF,TRBJ2-5,TRBD2,TRBV9,-
TGTGCCAGCAGTGTTCTGCCGACTGAAGCTTTCTTT,CASSVLPTEAFF,TRBJ1-1,-,TRBV2,-
TGCGCCAGCAGCTTTGGGGACAGGGGATACGAGCAGTACTTC,CASSFGDRGYEQYF,TRBJ2-7,TRBD1,TRBV5-1,-
TGTGCCAGCAGCTTCCTAGCGGGAGAGTCAGATACGCAGTATTTT,CASSFLAGESDTQYF,TRBJ2-3,TRBD2,TRBV11-2,-
TGTGCCAGCAGTTTATACCACAGGGGGCAGGCTTATGGCTACACCTTC,CASSLYHRGQAYGYTF,TRBJ1-2,TRBD1,TRBV28,-
TGTGCCAGCACCATTCCGAGAGGACCATATCAGCCCCAGCATTTT,CASTIPRGPYQPQHF,TRBJ1-5,-,TRBV28,-
TGTGCCCCCGGGACTAGCGGGAGACATGAGCAGTTCTTC,CAPGTSGRHEQFF,TRBJ2-1,TRBD2,TRBV24-1,-
TGTGCCAGCAGCCGGGACTACGTCTCGTACAATGAGCAGTTCTTC,CASSRDYVSYNEQFF,TRBJ2-1,TRBD2,TRBV6-6,-
TGTGCCACCAGTGATCCCCATGGGGAGGTAAGCAATGAGCAGTTCTTC,CATSDPHGEVSNEQFF,TRBJ2-1,-,TRBV24-1,-
TGCAGCGTTAGAGAGGGTGGGAATTCACCCCTCCACTTT,CSVREGGNSPLHF,TRBJ1-6,-,TRBV29-1,-
TGTGCCAGCAGCGACAGGGCAACCGGGGAGCTGTTTTTT,CASSDRATGELFF,TRBJ2-2,TRBD1,TRBV7-9,-